This entry lists 28 T cell receptor beta chains sequenced from one sample in a study of blood T cell repertoires in COVID-19. TCRdb keeps only in-frame clones here, not all; method: immunoSEQ multiplex PCR. The table lists roughly 290,000 clones, around four fifths of them singletons, with around 4.2% in the top ten. The sample taken for sequencing was peripheral blood. These TCRs come from a woman between 50 and 59 years old with active or convalescent COVID-19.

The chain carries TRBV11-1 and TRBJ2-1, with 10 bases matching TRBD2. This CDR3 region has 15 residues. Germline V CDR1 and CDR2: SGHAT, FQDESV (reference sequence). V was pared by 5 bases and J by 8 bases, with 9 bases of the junction left unmatched. This CDR3 reads CASSRSGRGEDEQFF. The CDR3 nucleotides read TGTGCCAGCAGCCGAAGCGGGAGGGGCGAAGATGAGCAGTTCTTC.

The chain couples TRBV14 to TRBJ2-7; D is perhaps TRBD1 (6 bases). The germline V gene has CDR1 SGHDN and CDR2 FVKESK. The CDR3 consists of 13 residues. V was clipped by 4 bases and J by 4 bases, with 11 bases between them. The CDR3 sequence is CASSPTQGYEQYF. The CDR3 bases are TGTGCCAGCAGCCCCACCCAGGGGTACGAGCAGTACTTC.

The chain links TRBV7-9 to TRBJ1-1, with 7 positions matching TRBD1. Germline V gene data show CDR1 as SEHNR and CDR2 as FQNEAQ (reference sequence). The V gene end was trimmed by 6 bases and the J gene end by 5 bases; junction bases not matched to a gene: 9. The CDR3 runs to 14 residues. This CDR3 is CASRPTRGHTEAFF. CDR3 nucleotides: TGTGCCAGCAGGCCGACTAGGGGGCATACTGAAGCTTTCTTT.

The V gene is TRBV18, the J gene TRBJ2-1, with 7 bases that match TRBD2. The CDR3 covers 14 residues. CDR1 KGHSH and CDR2 LQKENI come from the germline V gene. J was trimmed by 9 bases and V by 1 base; bases with no gene match: 6. The CDR3 DNA is TGTGCCAGCTCACCACGGGCGGGAGTTTTTGAGCAGTTCTTC. Translation: CASSPRAGVFEQFF.

The chain links TRBV9 to TRBJ2-3; D gene uncertain. Per the germline V gene, CDR1 is SGDLS and CDR2 is YYNGEE. V was clipped by 0 bases and J by 5 bases, with 7 bases between them. This CDR3 is built from 13 residues. The CDR3 sequence is CASSVGSGDTQYF. CDR3 sequence (DNA): TGTGCCAGCAGCGTAGGATCGGGAGATACGCAGTATTTT.

The chain is built from TRBV23-1 and TRBJ2-1; perhaps TRBD1 as D (5 bases). TRBV23-1 is recorded as an ORF, its role being uncertain. The V and J ends lost 2 bases and 4 bases respectively, with 21 bases between them. The CDR3 extends over 18 amino acids. For the CDR3, the DNA is TGCGCCAGCAGTCAAGCCAAACTCAGTCCCAGGGAATACAATGAGCAGTTCTTC. The encoded protein is CASSQAKLSPREYNEQFF.

The genes are TRBV9 and TRBJ1-2; D not resolved. The CDR3 sequence is 14 residues long. Germline CDR1 reads SGDLS; CDR2 reads YYNGEE. V lost 5 bases and J lost 5, with 16 bases in between. The CDR3 spells CASSPARVGYGYTF. CDR3 DNA: TGTGCCAGCAGTCCTGCGAGGGTGGGGTATGGCTACACCTTC. The variable domain in full, completed from reference TRBV9 and TRBJ1-2, reads DSGVTQTPKHLITATGQRVTLRCSPRSGDLSVYWYQQSLDQGLQFLIQYYNGEERAKGNILERFSAQQFPDLHSELNLSSLELGDSALYFCASSPARVGYGYTFGSGTRLTVV.

This sequence joins TRBV28 and TRBJ1-2; D is unclear. This CDR3 is built from 11 residues. Germline CDR1 is MDHEN and CDR2 is SYDVKM. Between the trimmed V and J ends, which lost 4 bases and 4 bases, there was a span of 4 bases. CDR3 nucleotides: TGTGCCAGCAGTTCAGTCTATGGCTACACCTTC. Translated, it gives CASSSVYGYTF.

This rearrangement joins TRBV28 to TRBJ1-5; no definite D call. Germline V gives CDR1 MDHEN, CDR2 SYDVKM. CDR3 size: 15 residues. The germline V and J ends were trimmed by 2 bases and 7 bases, with 15 bases remaining between them. The CDR3 reads CASSLDLSLAQPQHF. The CDR3 DNA reads as TGTGCCAGCAGTTTAGACCTTAGCCTAGCCCAGCCCCAGCATTTT.

The rearrangement joins TRBV29-1 to TRBJ2-5, with a possible D match to TRBD1 (6 bases). V was pared by 5 bases and J by 5 bases, with 12 bases between. Per the germline V gene, CDR1 is SQVTM and CDR2 is ANQGSEA. The CDR3 contains 12 residues. The CDR3 DNA is TGCAGCGTTCGAGGGGGACGGGAGACCCAGTACTTC. Amino acid sequence: CSVRGGRETQYF.

This rearrangement joins TRBV30 to TRBJ2-3; 8 bases match TRBD2. The CDR3 has 14 amino acids. The germline CDR1 and CDR2 sequences are GTSNPN and SVGIG (reference sequence). Germline trimming cut 5 bases from V and 4 bases from J; bases unmatched to any gene: 8. CDR3 sequence reads: CAWQSGSGADTQYF. The CDR3 region has the DNA TGTGCCTGGCAAAGCGGGAGTGGCGCAGATACGCAGTATTTT.

The chain combines TRBV6-5 with TRBJ2-7; TRBD1 matches 7 bases. J lost 5 bases, V lost 7 bases, and 11 bases had no gene match. The CDR3 sequence is 14 residues long. The germline V gene has CDR1 MNHEY and CDR2 SVGAGI. This CDR3 is CASIGPRQGNEQYF. The CDR3 DNA follows: TGTGCCAGCATTGGCCCGCGACAGGGAAACGAGCAGTACTTC.

This clone was counted a single time. The gene calls are TRBV6-5 and TRBJ2-3; weak D call: TRBD2 (6 bases). The CDR3 totals 13 residues. V shed 6 bases and J shed 6 bases, with 13 bases lying between them. CDR1 is MNHEY and CDR2 is SVGAGI in the germline V gene. CDR3 amino acids: CASRGGVGDTQYF. The CDR3 region has the DNA TGTGCCAGCAGAGGAGGGGTCGGGGATACGCAGTATTTT.

Ten or more counts support this clone. The CDR3 loop reads CASSLGLQPLMTGNTIYF. The CDR3 coding sequence is TGTGCCAGCAGCTTGGGTCTCCAGCCGTTGATGACAGGAAACACCATATATTTT. The rearrangement links TRBV5-6 to TRBJ1-3; D is unclear. CDR3 length: 18 residues. V was trimmed by 0 bases and J by 4 bases, leaving 20 bases between them. Germline V gene sequence: CDR1 SGHDT, CDR2 YYEEEE.

The chain recombines TRBV5-8 with TRBJ1-4; D might be TRBD1 (6 bases). V was trimmed by 4 bases and J by 5 bases, leaving 21 bases between them. The CDR3 has 17 amino acids. Germline values: CDR1 SGHTS, CDR2 YDEGEE. CDR3 sequence reads: CASSPILRDRLNEKLFF. DNA of the CDR3: TGTGCCAGCAGCCCAATACTCCGAGACAGGCTCAATGAAAAACTGTTTTTT. Variable domain in full (rest from reference TRBV5-8 and TRBJ1-4): EAGVTQSPTHLIKTRGQQATLRCSPISGHTSVYWYQQALGLGLQFLLWYDEGEERNRGNFPPRFSGRQFPNYSSELNVNALELEDSALYLCASSPILRDRLNEKLFFGSGTQLSVL.

This sequence joins TRBV13 and TRBJ2-5; a weak D match, TRBD1 (6 bases). V was cut by 3 bases and J by 5 bases, with 13 bases left in between. The CDR3 has 14 amino acids. Germline CDR1 and CDR2: PRHDT and FYEKMQ (reference sequence). CDR3 loop: CASSLAGADETQYF. CDR3 sequence (DNA): TGTGCCAGCAGCTTGGCAGGGGCCGACGAGACCCAGTACTTC. Full variable domain (remainder filled in from reference TRBV13 and TRBJ2-5): AAGVIQSPRHLIKEKRETATLKCYPIPRHDTVYWYQQGPGQDPQFLISFYEKMQSDKGSIPDRFSAQQFSDYHSELNMSSLELGDSALYFCASSLAGADETQYFGPGTRLLVL.

The J gene is TRBJ2-1, the V gene TRBV7-9; 10 bases line up with TRBD2. The CDR3 runs to 16 residues. CDR1 is SEHNR, CDR2 FQNEAQ, per germline (reference sequence). Germline trimming cut 5 bases from V and 4 bases from J; bases unmatched to any gene: 8. CDR3 in DNA: TGTGCCAGCAGCCCACGTCCTAGCGGGAGATACAATGAGCAGTTCTTC. Encoded protein: CASSPRPSGRYNEQFF.

The rearrangement links TRBV6-4 to TRBJ1-1, with 7 bases that match TRBD1. CDR1 and CDR2 (germline): MRHNA, SNTAGT. The CDR3 runs 16 residues. V lost 6 bases and J lost 4; bases outside the gene matches: 14. This chain's CDR3 is CASREQGQSPGTEAFF. DNA of the CDR3: TGTGCCAGCAGGGAACAGGGACAGAGCCCTGGCACTGAAGCTTTCTTT.

This sequence joins TRBV27 and TRBJ1-2, with D maybe TRBD1 (5 bases). V lost 7 bases, J lost 3 bases, and 15 bases lay in between. Germline loops: CDR1 MNHEY, CDR2 SMNVEV (reference sequence). This CDR3 comprises 14 residues. The CDR3 here is CASTPQPGDYGYTF. The CDR3 DNA is TGTGCCAGCACCCCCCAGCCGGGGGACTATGGCTACACCTTC.

The J gene is TRBJ2-3, the V gene TRBV27, with 7 bases aligning to TRBD2. The CDR3 length is 14 residues. J was trimmed by 4 bases and V by 2 bases; bases with no gene match: 3. Germline CDR1 MNHEY, CDR2 SMNVEV (reference sequence). Written as DNA, the CDR3 is TGTGCCAGCAGTTTAATGCTAGCGGCAGATACGCAGTATTTT. Encoded protein: CASSLMLAADTQYF.

The chain couples TRBV15 to TRBJ2-2; 8 bases line up with TRBD1. Germline trimming cut 2 bases from V and 7 bases from J; bases unmatched to any gene: 6. The CDR3 runs to 15 residues. CDR1 is LNHNV and CDR2 is YYDKDF in the germline V gene (reference sequence). As DNA, the CDR3 is TGTGCCACCAGCAGACCGACAGGGGAAAGCGGGGAGCTGTTTTTT. This encodes CATSRPTGESGELFF.

This chain connects TRBV9 to TRBJ2-7, with TRBD2 matching over 10 bases. The V segment lost 4 bases and the J segment 6 bases; nucleotides outside the gene matches: 10. CDR3 size: 15 residues. Germline loops: CDR1 SGDLS, CDR2 YYNGEE. CDR3 in amino acids: CASSPLGSGRPEQYF. CDR3 nucleotides: TGTGCCAGCAGCCCCCTTGGTAGCGGGAGGCCCGAGCAGTACTTC.

This chain links TRBV9 with TRBJ2-7, with 7 positions matching TRBD1. V was pared by 0 bases and J by 2 bases, with 2 bases of the junction left unmatched. The CDR3 is made up of 14 amino acids. Germline V CDR1 and CDR2: SGDLS, YYNGEE. Here the CDR3 reads CASSVAGGTYEQYF. CDR3 sequence (DNA): TGTGCCAGCAGCGTAGCAGGGGGAACCTACGAGCAGTACTTC.

The chain combines TRBV5-1 with TRBJ2-2; D uncertain. The germline gives CDR1 SGHRS, CDR2 YFSETQ. V was clipped by 4 bases and J by 6 bases, with 13 bases between them. The CDR3 is 14 residues long. This CDR3 reads CASSPTEWAGELFF. The CDR3 DNA is TGCGCCAGCAGCCCCACGGAGTGGGCCGGGGAGCTGTTTTTT.

The chain uses TRBV19 and TRBJ1-2, with D maybe TRBD1 (5 bases). This CDR3 spans 13 amino acids. The germline gives CDR1 LNHDA, CDR2 SQIVND (reference sequence). Deletions cut 4 bases from V and 6 bases from J, with 12 bases between. The CDR3 DNA reads TGTGCCAGTAGTACGCCCTTGACAGATGGCTACACCTTC. This sequence encodes CASSTPLTDGYTF.

V is TRBV27 and J is TRBJ2-1; possibly TRBD1 for D (5 bases). The CDR3 totals 17 residues. V lost 5 bases, J lost 4 bases, and 21 bases lay in between. Germline CDR1 reads MNHEY; CDR2 reads SMNVEV (reference sequence). This CDR3 reads CASSPARVGVAYNEQFF. CDR3 nucleotides: TGTGCCAGCAGTCCCGCCCGAGTAGGGGTCGCATACAATGAGCAGTTCTTC.

Written as DNA, the CDR3 is TGTGCCTGGGGTCAGACAGTCAGCAATTCACCCCTCCACTTT. Translated: CAWGQTVSNSPLHF. The rearrangement links TRBV30 to TRBJ1-6; tentative D call: TRBD1 (5 bases). V lost 5 bases and J 7 bases, leaving 15 bases between the germline ends. The CDR3 loop spans 14 amino acids. CDR1 is GTSNPN and CDR2 is SVGIG in the germline V gene (reference sequence).

V and J are TRBV4-1 and TRBJ1-4, with D perhaps matching TRBD1 (5 bases). This CDR3 is built from 16 residues. Between the trimmed V and J ends, which lost 1 base and 1 base, there was a span of 10 bases. Per germline, CDR1 MGHRA and CDR2 YSYEKL. CDR3 DNA sequence: TGCGCCAGCAGCCAAGTGCAGGGCAAAACTAATGAAAAACTGTTTTTT. Translated: CASSQVQGKTNEKLFF.